Presented here are 5 T cell receptor beta chains from one specimen sequenced in a study of CD8+CD57+ T cells in acquired aplastic anemia. The template used for profiling TCR beta VDJ and CDR3 was genomic DNA. Using its own MiXCR run on the reads, TCRdb lists one record per CDR3 protein. The repertoire includes approximately 250,000 distinct CDR3 sequences, approximately 79% of them detected once, and about two fifths sits in the top ten. Flow cytometry had shown expanded CD8+CD57+ cells in the patients chosen for sequencing. The specimen was sorted CD4+, CD8+, or CD8+CD57+ T cells (not recorded which) from PBMCs. Source of these receptors: a human donor with aplastic anemia.

The CDR3 spells CASSARDWRRDSRYTF. Written as DNA, the CDR3 is TGTGCCAGCAGCGCACGGGACTGGAGAAGGGACTCTCGCTACACCTTC. The rearrangement joins TRBV9 to TRBJ1-2, with D perhaps TRBD1 (5 bases). CDR1 SGDLS and CDR2 YYNGEE come from the germline V gene. CDR3 length equals 16 residues. The germline V and J ends were trimmed by 3 bases and 9 bases, with 24 bases remaining between them.

This chain links TRBV7-9 with TRBJ1-1; the D is unclear. V lost 5 bases, J lost 12 bases, and 25 bases lay in between. Germline-derived CDR1 and CDR2 are SEHNR and FQNEAQ (reference sequence). The CDR3 length is 15 residues. Here the CDR3 DNA reads TGTGCCAGCAGCGTAGATCTGACCGCGAAGCCTAATTCTTTCTTT. It translates to CASSVDLTAKPNSFF.

The chain links TRBV9 to TRBJ2-5; D is undetermined. The V end was cut by 4 bases, the J end by 14 bases, with 24 bases between. Germline CDR1 SGDLS, CDR2 YYNGEE. The length of the CDR3 is 14 residues. The CDR3 reads CASSRSTEQETTYF. CDR3 DNA: TGTGCCAGCAGCAGAAGCACCGAGCAAGAGACCACCTACTTC.

This chain uses TRBV24-1 with TRBJ2-3, with D perhaps assigned TRBD1 or TRBD2 (6 bases each). Matching the DNA end better, TRBJ2-5 makes the J call doubtful. Germline lookup yields CDR1 KGHDR and CDR2 SFDVKD. The CDR3 has 14 amino acids. This chain's CDR3 is CATSLQGGQETQYF. In DNA, the CDR3 is TGTGCCACCAGTTTACAGGGAGGTCAAGAGACCCAGTACTTC.

A note on this clonotype: At one end, the junction sequence differs from germline, possibly due to a read error. The chain employs TRBV11-3 and TRBJ2-5, with D hard to call. The CDR3 is made up of 14 amino acids. In germline, CDR1 is SGHNT, CDR2 YENEEA. The CDR3 loop is CATSLGSTEETQYF. CDR3 nucleotides: TGTGCCACCAGCTTAGGCAGCACAGAAGAGACCCAGTACTTC.